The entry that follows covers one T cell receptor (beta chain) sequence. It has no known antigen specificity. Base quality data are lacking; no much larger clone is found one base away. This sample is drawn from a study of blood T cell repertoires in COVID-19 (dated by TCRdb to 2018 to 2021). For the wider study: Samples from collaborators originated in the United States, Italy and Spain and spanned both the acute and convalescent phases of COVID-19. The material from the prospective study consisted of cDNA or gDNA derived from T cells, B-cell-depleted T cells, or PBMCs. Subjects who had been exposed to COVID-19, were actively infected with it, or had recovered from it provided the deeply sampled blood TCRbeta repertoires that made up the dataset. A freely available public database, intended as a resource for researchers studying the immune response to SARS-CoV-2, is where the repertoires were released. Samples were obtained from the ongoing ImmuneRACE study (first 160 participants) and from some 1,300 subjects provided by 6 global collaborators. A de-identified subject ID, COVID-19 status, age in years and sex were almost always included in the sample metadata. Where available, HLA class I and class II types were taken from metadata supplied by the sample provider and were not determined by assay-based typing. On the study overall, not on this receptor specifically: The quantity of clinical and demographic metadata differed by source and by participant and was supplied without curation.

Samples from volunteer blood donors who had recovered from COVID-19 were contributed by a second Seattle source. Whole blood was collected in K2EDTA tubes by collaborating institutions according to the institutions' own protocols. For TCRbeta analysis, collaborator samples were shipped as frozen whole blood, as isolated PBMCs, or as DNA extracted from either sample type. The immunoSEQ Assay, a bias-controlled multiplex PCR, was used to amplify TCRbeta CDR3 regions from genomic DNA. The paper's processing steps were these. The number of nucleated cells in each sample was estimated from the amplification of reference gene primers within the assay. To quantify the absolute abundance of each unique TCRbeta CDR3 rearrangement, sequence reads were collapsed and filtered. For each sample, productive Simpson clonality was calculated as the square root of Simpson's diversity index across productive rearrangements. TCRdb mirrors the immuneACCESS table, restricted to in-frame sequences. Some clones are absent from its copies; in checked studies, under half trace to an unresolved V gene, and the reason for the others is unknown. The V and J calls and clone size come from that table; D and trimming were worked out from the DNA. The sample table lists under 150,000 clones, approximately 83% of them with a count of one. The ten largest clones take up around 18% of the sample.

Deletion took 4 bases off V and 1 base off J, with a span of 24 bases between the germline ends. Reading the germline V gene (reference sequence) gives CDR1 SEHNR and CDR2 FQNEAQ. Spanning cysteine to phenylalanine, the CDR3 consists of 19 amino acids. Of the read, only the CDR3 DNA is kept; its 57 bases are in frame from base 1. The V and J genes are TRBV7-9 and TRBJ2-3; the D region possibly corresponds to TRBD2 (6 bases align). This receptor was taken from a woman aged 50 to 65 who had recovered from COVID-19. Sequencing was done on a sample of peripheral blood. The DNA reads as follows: TGTGCCAGCAGCTCTATGAGGTGGGACTTTGGTTATCGCACAGATACGCAGTATTTT. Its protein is CASSSMRWDFGYRTDTQYF. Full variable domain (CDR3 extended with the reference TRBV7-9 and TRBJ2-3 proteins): DTGVSQNPRHKITKRGQNVTFRCDPISEHNRLYWYRQTLGQGPEFLTYFQNEAQLEKSRLLSDRFSAERPKGSFSTLEIQRTEQGDSAMYLCASSSMRWDFGYRTDTQYFGPGTRLTVL.